This T cell receptor (beta chain) comes out of a study of blood T cell repertoires in COVID-19. The overall study: From the United States, Italy and Spain came samples of acute and convalescent COVID-19.

Per germline, CDR1 GTSNPN and CDR2 SVGIG (reference sequence). Between the trimmed V and J ends, which lost 0 bases and 1 base, there was a span of 10 bases. The CDR3 sequence is 15 residues long. In the original workflow: The assay estimated nucleated cells by amplifying reference gene primers. Clones were sequenced by immunoSEQ multiplex PCR, and TCRdb holds only the in-frame ones, with some missing. Clonal size and the V and J genes are those of that table, whereas D and trimming came from the DNA. The sample shows roughly 200,000 clones, approximately 80% of them seen only once. This clone was recorded only once.

The gene calls are TRBV30 and TRBJ2-1; TRBD1 might be the D (6 bases). The clonotype originates from a human donor in a cohort sampled during active COVID-19. Sequenced: peripheral blood. The CDR3 coding sequence is TGTGCCTGGAGTGTAAATACAGGGTCCTACAATGAGCAGTTCTTC. Translating gives CAWSVNTGSYNEQFF.